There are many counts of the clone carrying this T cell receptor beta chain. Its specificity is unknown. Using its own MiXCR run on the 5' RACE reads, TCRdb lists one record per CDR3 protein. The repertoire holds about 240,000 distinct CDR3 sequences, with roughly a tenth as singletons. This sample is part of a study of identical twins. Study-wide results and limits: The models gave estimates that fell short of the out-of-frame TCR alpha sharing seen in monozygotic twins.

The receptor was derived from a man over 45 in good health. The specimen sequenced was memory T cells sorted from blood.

CDR3: CASSREKNEQFF. For the CDR3, the DNA is TGTGCCAGCAGCCGTGAAAAGAATGAGCAGTTCTTC. The rearrangement links TRBV7-8 to TRBJ2-1; no definite D call. The V end lost 5 bases, the J end lost 7 bases, and 9 bases lay between the germline ends. The CDR3 extends over 12 amino acids. Germline CDR1 is SGHVS and CDR2 is FQNEAQ.